This T cell receptor (beta chain) comes out of a study of blood T cell repertoires in COVID-19. Whole-study context: PBMCs, B-cell-depleted T cells, or T cells provided the cDNA or gDNA that made up the material.

In the original analysis: Estimated nucleated cell counts came from reference gene primer amplification. TCRdb keeps only in-frame clones here, not all; method: immunoSEQ multiplex PCR. D and trimming were read from the DNA, whereas the V and J calls and clone size are those reported in that table. The table records about 250,000 clones, roughly 87% of them present only once. The V gene end was trimmed by 2 bases and the J gene end by 6 bases; junction bases not matched to a gene: 9. The germline gives CDR1 LNHDA, CDR2 SQIVND (reference sequence). CDR3 length: 16 amino acids. The specimen was peripheral blood. The TCR comes from a young man with active or convalescent COVID-19. The genes are TRBV19 and TRBJ2-1; the match to TRBD2 covers 8 bases. CDR3 sequence reads: CASSIIAPGGGNEQFF. The CDR3 DNA reads TGTGCCAGTAGTATAATCGCCCCCGGGGGGGGCAATGAGCAGTTCTTC. Combining the CDR3 with reference TRBV19 and TRBJ2-1 gives the whole variable domain DGGITQSPKYLFRKEGQNVTLSCEQNLNHDAMYWYRQDPGQGLRLIYYSQIVNDFQKGDIAEGYSVSREKKESFPLTVTSAQKNPTAFYLCASSIIAPGGGNEQFFGPGTRLTVL.